These 10 T cell receptor beta chains share one sample of origin, sequenced in a study of metastatic and nonmetastatic thyroid tumors. MiXCR reprocessed the PCR reads for TCRdb. The sample has about 7,800 clones, about 30% seen once; the top ten hold roughly 13%. Every patient was untreated before thyroid surgery. Sequenced input: adjacent normal tissue. Source of these receptors: a female donor with papillary thyroid cancer or a benign thyroid nodule (not recorded which). Some clones in this sample may be carry-over from other donors' samples.

In its sample, this clone ranks as medium-sized. CDR3 sequence: CASSKFSNSNQPQHF. The DNA for the CDR3 is TGTGCCAGTAGTAAGTTTTCGAACAGCAATCAGCCCCAGCATTTT. V gene TRBV19 combines with J gene TRBJ1-5; D unclear. The CDR3 loop spans 15 amino acids. In germline, CDR1 is LNHDA, CDR2 SQIVND (reference sequence). Trimming pared 4 bases from V and 1 base from J, leaving 11 bases between.

Sample share makes this clone medium-sized. The V and J genes are TRBV6-1 and TRBJ2-6; a weak D match, TRBD1 (5 bases). Germline-derived CDR1 and CDR2 are MNHNS and SASEGT. The CDR3 consists of 16 residues. V lost 10 bases and J 2 bases, leaving 18 bases between the germline ends. CDR3 DNA: TGTGCCACCCAGGGTAGGAGTTTCGCTGGGGCCAACGTCCTGACTTTC. It encodes CATQGRSFAGANVLTF.

This clone is labeled as medium-sized. V usage is TRBV19 and J usage is TRBJ2-1; 11 nucleotides match TRBD2. Trimming at V came to 4 bases and at J to 6 bases, leaving 5 bases not matched to a gene. Per germline, CDR1 LNHDA and CDR2 SQIVND (reference sequence). The CDR3 contains 15 residues. The CDR3 loop is CASSTTSGVPNEQFF. CDR3 bases: TGTGCCAGTAGTACGACTAGCGGGGTCCCCAATGAGCAGTTCTTC.

This clone has only a few counts. This chain uses TRBV4-1 with TRBJ2-4, with 14 bases that match TRBD2. This CDR3 contains 17 residues. Per germline, CDR1 MGHRA and CDR2 YSYEKL. The J segment lost 2 bases and the V segment lost 1 base, leaving 1 base of the junction unmatched. CDR3: CASSQGLAGGPKNIQYF. CDR3 nucleotides: TGCGCCAGCAGCCAAGGACTAGCGGGGGGGCCCAAAAACATTCAGTACTTC.

The table lists this clone with a count of one. The V call is TRBV5-1, the J call TRBJ1-1; D ambiguous. This CDR3 contains 13 residues. Between the trimmed V and J ends, which lost 5 bases and 0 bases, there was a span of 8 bases. Germline V gene data show CDR1 as SGHRS and CDR2 as YFSETQ. The CDR3 region is CASRVSVNTEAFF. CDR3 coding DNA: TGCGCCAGCAGGGTCTCGGTGAACACTGAAGCTTTCTTT.

In its sample, this clone was seen a few times. The V and J genes are TRBV12-3 or TRBV12-4 and TRBJ2-1; 7 bases fit TRBD2. The junction had 9 bases not matched to a gene; V was cut back by 7 bases and J by 6 bases. The CDR3 has 14 amino acids. Written as DNA, the CDR3 is TGTGCCAGCAACCTTATTGGGGAGGGCAATGAGCAGTTCTTC. Protein: CASNLIGEGNEQFF.

The chain has TRBV4-2 and TRBJ2-3, with 12 bases matching TRBD2. CDR1 LGHNA and CDR2 YNFKEQ come from the germline V gene. The length of the CDR3 is 16 residues. After removal of 5 bases from V and 4 bases from J, the junction contained 7 bases not matched to a gene. The CDR3, as DNA: TGTGCCAGCAGCAGAACTAGCGGGAGGTTATCAGATACGCAGTATTTT. Encoded protein: CASSRTSGRLSDTQYF.

This clone was found many times. The conserved phenylalanine or tryptophan normally closing the CDR3 is absent here, so this likely arose from a read error. CDR3 in amino acids: CSAIAQYS. In DNA form, the CDR3 reads TGCAGTGCTATCGCCCAGTACTCA. The V and J genes are TRBV20-1 and TRBJ2-5, with D uncertain. V gave up 4 bases and J gave up 9 bases, with 3 bases separating them. CDR3 length: 8 residues. Per germline, CDR1 DFQATT and CDR2 SNEGSKA (reference sequence).

This clone has more than one count but fewer than ten. The CDR3, as DNA: TGTGCCAGCAGCTTAGTATCACACGCCACCGGGGAGCTGTTTTTT. It specifies CASSLVSHATGELFF. The chain uses TRBV13 and TRBJ2-2; D remains unclear. This CDR3 is 15 amino acids long. Germline CDR1 and CDR2: PRHDT and FYEKMQ (reference sequence). Trimming cost V 1 base and J 4 bases, with 10 bases left between them.

Within the sample, this clone is medium-sized. J is TRBJ1-5 and V is TRBV19; D uncertain. Germline V gene sequence: CDR1 LNHDA, CDR2 SQIVND (reference sequence). This CDR3 region has 12 residues. The V end lost 5 bases, the J end lost 3 bases, and 5 bases lay between the germline ends. Here the CDR3 DNA reads TGTGCCAGTAGTCTGCTCAATCAGCCCCAGCATTTT. Translation gives CASSLLNQPQHF.